This T cell receptor beta chain was retrieved from a study of regulatory T cells in long-lasting Graves disease (dated by TCRdb to the early 2020s). In terms of the full investigation: Antithyroid drugs had been taken for less than 3 months by newly diagnosed Graves' disease patients. This study used TCR sequencing and RNA sequencing of peripheral blood to compare persistent Graves' disease patients against newly diagnosed Graves' disease patients. The study was registered as a clinical trial and conducted in China. A total of some 33 samples were covered by TCR sequencing, comprising about 13 persistent and around 20 newly diagnosed Graves' disease patients.

General conclusions and limits of the study: Compared with newly diagnosed patients, patients with persistent Graves' disease had lower TCR Shannon entropy and fewer highly expanded clones, which suggests clonal expansion. Sequencing and analysis were limited to the TCR beta chain. Peripheral blood alone was examined, since thyroid tissue, which constituted the primary lesion, could not be accessed. TRBV28, TRBJ1-2 and TRBJ2-5 were preferentially used in persistent disease, while TRBV20-1 and TRBJ2-1 were favored in newly diagnosed disease. The small sample size was acknowledged by the authors as a limitation that may reduce accuracy. More public clonotypes were shared among persistent patients (under 3,000) than among newly diagnosed patients (approximately 1,000).

From a lookup of the germline V gene, CDR1 and CDR2 are MNHEY and SVGEGT. V drops 6 bases and J drops 9 bases, leaving 13 bases in between. The CDR3 numbers 12 residues from cysteine through phenylalanine. Of all the DNA, just the CDR3 is kept, 36 bases in frame from base 1. This clonotype was seen at least ten times. Its antigen specificity is not known. One base away there is no much larger clone; base qualities are not given. The library was built by means of multiplex PCR. The sequencer was an Illumina HiSeq 4000. iRepertoire HTBI primers and Arm-PCR amplification of CDR3 regions were used to construct TCR beta libraries. Before sequencing, the PCR products went through gel purification. Under the source paper's analysis protocol: A total of fewer than 65 TRBV and approximately 15 TRBJ segments were identified across samples and were used for gene usage analysis of CDR3 amino acid clonotypes. COPE and FqMerger were used to merge filtered high-quality paired reads into contigs. BLAST was used to align contigs to IMGT TRBV, TRBD and TRBJ reference genes, with CDR3 defined following IMGT. Any clonotype with a frequency above 0.1% was counted as a highly expanded clone. Repertoire diversity was measured by Shannon entropy, and V-J evenness by the Gini coefficient. Public clonotypes were defined as clonotypes shared by more than one individual. The raw public reads went through TCRdb reprocessing: fastp at Q25, MiXCR clone calling, in-frame beta chains kept. Identical CDR3 protein sequences are pooled into one entry, listed with their most common genes and DNA. For this entry, the V and J calls and clone size follow TCRdb and not the study's own pipeline. The sample records 500,000 or so distinct CDR3 sequences, around 15% of which are singletons. About 15% of the sample is in the top ten clones.

The sample's time point label, in plain terms: newly diagnosed GD, antithyroid drugs for less than 3 months. RNA was extracted from PBMCs in TRIzol for both TCR sequencing and RNA sequencing. The diagnosis of Graves' disease was made according to American Thyroid Association guidelines. Recruitment of patients was carried out at an endocrinology department in Xi'an, China. From each patient, approximately 9.9 milliliters of peripheral blood was collected into an EDTA anticoagulant tube. PBMCs were isolated by Ficoll Paque Plus density gradient separation without further T cell sorting. An Agilent 2100 Bioanalyzer and agarose gel were used to check RNA quality, while a NanoDrop 2000 measured RNA concentration. This same sample was also taken into another study, of T cells in Graves' hyperthyroidism and ophthalmopathy. The second paper states: A patient counted as having stable Graves' hyperthyroidism if no progression to ophthalmopathy occurred over 18 months of follow-up. The hyperthyroidism patients were between 18 and 65 years old and newly diagnosed, with a disease duration of less than 2 months. Patients with uncontrolled infections, other autoimmune diseases, pregnancy or lactation were excluded. Clinical symptoms, serum thyroxine and TRAb, thyroid ultrasound, and orbital computed tomography formed the basis for the diagnoses. A first-round RT-PCR of the TCR CDR3 used the HTBI primer set with the Qiagen OneStep RT-PCR kit. Blood samples also contained most of the expanded thyroid clonotypes (frequency above 0.001), which suggests that blood repertoires may reflect thyroid immune responses. In cross-validation, a model built on a 13 V-J signature told ophthalmopathy apart from stable hyperthyroidism with approximately 90% sensitivity and approximately 84% specificity, and in testing the same model reached 80%/75%. In validation, the model predicted progression to ophthalmopathy a median of about 6.5 months before onset, with around 70% sensitivity and roughly 79% specificity. A discovery cohort of approximately 100 patients, approximately 44 with Graves' ophthalmopathy and 57 with stable Graves' hyperthyroidism, was used to find distinguishing TCR V-J signatures. An independent validation cohort of under 20 hyperthyroidism patients and roughly 16 patients who later progressed to ophthalmopathy tested prospective prediction of ophthalmopathy. The 85 to 100 discovery patients were divided at random into training and test sets in a 7:3 ratio. Thyroid tissue and blood T-cell repertoires from several Graves' hyperthyroidism patients were also compared in the study. After sampling, hyperthyroidism patients received methimazole starting at 30 mg daily, and ophthalmopathy patients received high-dose intravenous methylprednisolone. A second multiplex PCR round built the libraries, followed by size selection and purification. Sequencing of the libraries was done on an Illumina HiSeq2000 using paired-end 100 bp reads. SOAPnuke was used to process the raw data, removing reads that contained adapters or uncalled bases, had a mean Phred below 15, or lacked an exact match to the constant primer or identifier. COPE v1.2.5 was used to merge the high-quality paired reads, and each unique nucleotide sequence was defined as a clonotype. MiTCR v1.1 was used to align clonotypes to the IMGT TRBV, TRBD and TRBJ reference segments. The analysis included only V-J combinations with a frequency above 0.0001, which together covered 99% to 99.2% of the repertoires. A TCS score was defined as the ratio between F50 (clonal expansion) and ExV (chaos), using BLOSUM62-based TCRdist between CDR3 peptides within each V-J. Welch's t-statistics and random forest reduced 500 to 550 V-J features to 10 to 15, which were used in a naive Bayes classifier (R e1071). Sample size was not statistically predetermined, and investigators were not blinded to group allocation. According to the paper, TCR Vbeta CDR3 sequencing was carried out on 135 peripheral blood samples, which came from approximately 43 ophthalmopathy, approximately 72 hyperthyroidism and approximately 17 progressor patients.

The origin of this receptor is a woman aged 50 to 65 with Graves disease. Donor details come from another sample of the same person, matched by shared clones. Specimen: peripheral blood mononuclear cells (PBMCs), collected at new diagnosis, from a patient treated with antithyroid drugs. The chain is assembled from TRBV6-2 or TRBV6-3 and TRBJ2-3; a tentative D match to TRBD1 spans 5 bases. At the DNA level, the sequence is TGTGCCAGCAGCCCCCAGGGATTGACGCAGTATTTT. Translated, this is CASSPQGLTQYF.